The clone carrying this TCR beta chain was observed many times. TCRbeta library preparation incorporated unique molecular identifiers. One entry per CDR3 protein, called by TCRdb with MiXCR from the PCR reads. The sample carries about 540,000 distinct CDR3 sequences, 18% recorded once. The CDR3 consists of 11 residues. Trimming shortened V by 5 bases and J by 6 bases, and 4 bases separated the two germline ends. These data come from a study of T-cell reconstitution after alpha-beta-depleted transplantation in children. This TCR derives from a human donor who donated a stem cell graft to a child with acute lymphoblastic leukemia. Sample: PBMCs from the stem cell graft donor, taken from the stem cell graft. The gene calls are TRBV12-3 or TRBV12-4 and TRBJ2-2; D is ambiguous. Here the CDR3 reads CASSPPGELFF. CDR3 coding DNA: TGTGCCAGCAGTCCCCCCGGGGAGCTGTTTTTT.